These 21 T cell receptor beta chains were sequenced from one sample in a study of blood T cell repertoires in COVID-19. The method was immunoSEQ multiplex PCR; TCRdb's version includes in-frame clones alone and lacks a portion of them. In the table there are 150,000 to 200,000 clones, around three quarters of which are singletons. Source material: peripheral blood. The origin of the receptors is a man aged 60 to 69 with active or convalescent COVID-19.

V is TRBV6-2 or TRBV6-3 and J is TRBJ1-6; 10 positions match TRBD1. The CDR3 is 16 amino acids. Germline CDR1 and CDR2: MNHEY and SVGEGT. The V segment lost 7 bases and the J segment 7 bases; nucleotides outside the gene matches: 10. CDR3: CASTPEGQGRNSPLHF. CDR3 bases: TGTGCCAGCACCCCAGAGGGACAGGGGAGAAATTCACCCCTCCACTTT.

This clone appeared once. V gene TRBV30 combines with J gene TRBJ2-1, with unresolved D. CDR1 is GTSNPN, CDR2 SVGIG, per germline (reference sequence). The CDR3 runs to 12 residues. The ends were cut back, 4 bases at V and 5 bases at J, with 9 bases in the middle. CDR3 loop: CAWTEVHNEQFF. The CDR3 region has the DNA TGTGCCTGGACAGAAGTCCACAATGAGCAGTTCTTC.

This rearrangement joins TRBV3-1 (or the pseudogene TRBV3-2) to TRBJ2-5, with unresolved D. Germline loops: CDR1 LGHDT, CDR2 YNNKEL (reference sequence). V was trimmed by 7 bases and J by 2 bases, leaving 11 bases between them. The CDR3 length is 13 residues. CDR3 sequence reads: CASKVGVQETQYF. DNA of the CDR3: TGTGCCAGCAAGGTCGGAGTGCAAGAGACCCAGTACTTC.

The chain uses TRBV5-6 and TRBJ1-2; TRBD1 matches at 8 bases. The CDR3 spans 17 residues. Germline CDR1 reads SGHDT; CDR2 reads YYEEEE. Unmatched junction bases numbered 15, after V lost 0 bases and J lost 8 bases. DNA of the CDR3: TGTGCCAGCAGCTTGGCCCTCAGGGGGCGCGGTCCCTACGGCTACACCTTC. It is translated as CASSLALRGRGPYGYTF.

DNA for the CDR3: TGTGCCAGCAGTTACCCCCAGACTAGCGGGCTAGACAATGAGCAGTTCTTC. It is translated as CASSYPQTSGLDNEQFF. V gene TRBV6-2 or TRBV6-3 combines with J gene TRBJ2-1, with 10 bases matching TRBD2. There are 17 residues in the CDR3. In germline, CDR1 is MNHEY, CDR2 SVGEGT. The trim removed 2 bases at V and 5 bases at J, leaving 9 bases unmatched.

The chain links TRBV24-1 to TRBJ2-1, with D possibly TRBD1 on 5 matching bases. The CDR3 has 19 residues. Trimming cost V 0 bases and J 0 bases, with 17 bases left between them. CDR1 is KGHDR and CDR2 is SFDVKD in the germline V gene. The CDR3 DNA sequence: TGTGCCACCAGTGATTTGGACAAGGTGAACAGGCGCTCCTACAATGAGCAGTTCTTC. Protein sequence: CATSDLDKVNRRSYNEQFF.

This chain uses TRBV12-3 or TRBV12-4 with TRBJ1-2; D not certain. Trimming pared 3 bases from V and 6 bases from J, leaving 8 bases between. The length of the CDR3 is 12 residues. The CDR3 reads CASSFGQNGYTF. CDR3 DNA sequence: TGTGCCAGCAGTTTTGGGCAGAATGGCTACACCTTC.

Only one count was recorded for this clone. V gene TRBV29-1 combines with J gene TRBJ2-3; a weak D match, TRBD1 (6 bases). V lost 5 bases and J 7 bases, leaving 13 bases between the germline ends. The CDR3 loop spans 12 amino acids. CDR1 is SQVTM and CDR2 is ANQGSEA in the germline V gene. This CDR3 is CSVTPGHNTQYF. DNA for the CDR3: TGCAGCGTTACGCCGGGACACAATACGCAGTATTTT.

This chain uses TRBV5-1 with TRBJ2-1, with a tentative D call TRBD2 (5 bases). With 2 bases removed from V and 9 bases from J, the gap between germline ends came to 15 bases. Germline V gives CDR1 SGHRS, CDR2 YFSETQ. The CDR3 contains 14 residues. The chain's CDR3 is CASSFGIEGSEQFF. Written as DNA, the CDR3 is TGCGCCAGCAGCTTTGGGATAGAAGGGAGTGAGCAGTTCTTC.

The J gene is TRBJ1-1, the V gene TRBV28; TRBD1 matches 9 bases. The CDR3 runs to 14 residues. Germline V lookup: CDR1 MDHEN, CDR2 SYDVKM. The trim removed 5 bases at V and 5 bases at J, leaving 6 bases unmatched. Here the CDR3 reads CASSIQGARTEAFF. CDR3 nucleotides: TGTGCCAGCAGTATACAGGGGGCGCGGACTGAAGCTTTCTTT.

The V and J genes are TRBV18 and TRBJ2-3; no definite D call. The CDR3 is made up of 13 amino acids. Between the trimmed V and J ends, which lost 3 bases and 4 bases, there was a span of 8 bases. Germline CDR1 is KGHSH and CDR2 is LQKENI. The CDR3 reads CASSPRKADTQYF. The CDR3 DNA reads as TGTGCCAGCTCACCGCGGAAGGCAGATACGCAGTATTTT.

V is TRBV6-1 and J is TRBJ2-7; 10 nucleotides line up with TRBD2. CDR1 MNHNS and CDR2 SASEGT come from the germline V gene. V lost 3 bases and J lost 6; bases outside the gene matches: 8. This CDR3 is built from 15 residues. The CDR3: CASSDWTSGGPEQYF. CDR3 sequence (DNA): TGTGCCAGCAGTGATTGGACTAGCGGAGGACCCGAGCAGTACTTC.

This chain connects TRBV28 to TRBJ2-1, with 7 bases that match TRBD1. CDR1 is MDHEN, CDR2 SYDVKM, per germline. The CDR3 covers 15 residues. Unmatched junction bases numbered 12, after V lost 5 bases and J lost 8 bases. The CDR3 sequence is CASSAPGQIKDEQFF. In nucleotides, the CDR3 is TGTGCCAGCAGTGCTCCGGGACAGATCAAAGATGAGCAGTTCTTC.

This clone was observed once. The CDR3 coding sequence is TGTGCCAGCAGCCAAGACGCGGCTAGCGGGAGCTACGAGCAGTACTTC. It codes for CASSQDAASGSYEQYF. The chain combines TRBV3-1 (or the pseudogene TRBV3-2) with TRBJ2-7, with 10 bases matching TRBD2. The V gene's germline CDR1 is LGHDT and CDR2 YNNKEL (reference sequence). V was pared by 0 bases and J by 3 bases, with 5 bases of the junction left unmatched. This CDR3 is built from 16 residues.

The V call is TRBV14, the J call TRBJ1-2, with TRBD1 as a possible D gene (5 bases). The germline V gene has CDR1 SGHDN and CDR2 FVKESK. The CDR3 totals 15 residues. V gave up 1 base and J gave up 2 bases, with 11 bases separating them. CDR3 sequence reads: CASSQVSGWNYGYTF. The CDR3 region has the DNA TGTGCCAGCAGCCAAGTTTCAGGGTGGAACTATGGCTACACCTTC.

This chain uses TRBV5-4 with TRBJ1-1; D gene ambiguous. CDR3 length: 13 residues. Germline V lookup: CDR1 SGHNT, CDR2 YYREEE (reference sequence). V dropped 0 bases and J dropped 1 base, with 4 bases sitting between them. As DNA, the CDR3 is TGTGCCAGCAGCTTGGGGAGGAACACTGAAGCTTTCTTT. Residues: CASSLGRNTEAFF.

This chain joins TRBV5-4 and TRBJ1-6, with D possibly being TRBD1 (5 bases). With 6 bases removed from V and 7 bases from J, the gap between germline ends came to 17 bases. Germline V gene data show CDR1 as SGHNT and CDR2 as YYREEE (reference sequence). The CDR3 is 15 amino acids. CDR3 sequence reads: CASTSQVIPNSPLHF. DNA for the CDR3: TGTGCCAGCACCTCACAGGTCATTCCGAATTCACCCCTCCACTTT.

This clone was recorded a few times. DNA of the CDR3: TGTGCCAGCAGCGACAGGCTAGGAGAAAAACTGTTTTTT. Protein product: CASSDRLGEKLFF. The chain uses TRBV25-1 and TRBJ1-4; D is possibly TRBD1 (6 bases). V was clipped by 6 bases and J by 8 bases, with 13 bases between them. Germline CDR1 MGHDK, CDR2 SYGVNS. This CDR3 has 13 amino acids.

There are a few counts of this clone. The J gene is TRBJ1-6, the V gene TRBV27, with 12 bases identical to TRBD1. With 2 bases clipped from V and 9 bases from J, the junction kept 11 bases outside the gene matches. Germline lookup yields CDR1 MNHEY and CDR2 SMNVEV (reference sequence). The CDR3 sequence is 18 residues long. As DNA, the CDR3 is TGTGCCAGCAGTTTAAGCTTTGGGACAGGGGGCCTAAGTTCACCCCTCCACTTT. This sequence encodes CASSLSFGTGGLSSPLHF.

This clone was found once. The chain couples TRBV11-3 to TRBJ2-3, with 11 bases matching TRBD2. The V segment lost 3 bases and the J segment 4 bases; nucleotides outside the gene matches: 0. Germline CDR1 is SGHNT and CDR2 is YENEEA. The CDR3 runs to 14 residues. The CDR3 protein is CASSLTSGADTQYF. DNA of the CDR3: TGTGCCAGCAGCTTGACTAGCGGGGCAGATACGCAGTATTTT.

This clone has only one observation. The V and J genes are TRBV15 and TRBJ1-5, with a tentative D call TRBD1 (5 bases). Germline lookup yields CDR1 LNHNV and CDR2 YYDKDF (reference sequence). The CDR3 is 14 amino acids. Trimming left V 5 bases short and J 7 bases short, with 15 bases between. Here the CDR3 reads CATSRLGREQPQHF. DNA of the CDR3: TGTGCCACCAGCCGACTGGGACGGGAGCAGCCCCAGCATTTT.